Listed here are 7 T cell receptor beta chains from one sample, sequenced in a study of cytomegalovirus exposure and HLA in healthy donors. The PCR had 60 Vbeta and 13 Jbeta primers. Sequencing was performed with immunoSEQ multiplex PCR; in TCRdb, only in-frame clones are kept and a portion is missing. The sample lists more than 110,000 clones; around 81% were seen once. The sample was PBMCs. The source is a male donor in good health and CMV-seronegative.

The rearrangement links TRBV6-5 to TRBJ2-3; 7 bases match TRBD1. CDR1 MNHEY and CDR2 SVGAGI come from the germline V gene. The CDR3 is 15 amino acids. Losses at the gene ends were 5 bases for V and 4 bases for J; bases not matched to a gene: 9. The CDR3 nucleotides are TGTGCCAGCAGTCTGTCGGACAGGAAAGCAGATACGCAGTATTTT. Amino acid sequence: CASSLSDRKADTQYF.

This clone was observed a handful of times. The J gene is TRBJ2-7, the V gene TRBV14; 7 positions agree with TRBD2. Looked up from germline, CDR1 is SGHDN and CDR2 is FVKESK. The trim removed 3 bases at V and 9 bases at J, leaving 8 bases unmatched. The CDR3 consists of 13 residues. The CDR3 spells CASSHWEGFGQYF. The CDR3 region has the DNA TGTGCCAGCAGCCACTGGGAGGGGTTCGGGCAGTACTTC.

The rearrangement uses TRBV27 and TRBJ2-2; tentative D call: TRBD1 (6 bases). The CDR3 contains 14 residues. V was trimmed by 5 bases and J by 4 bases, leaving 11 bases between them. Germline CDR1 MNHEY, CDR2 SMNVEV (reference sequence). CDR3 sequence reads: CASSLDRRTGELFF. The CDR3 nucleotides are TGTGCCAGCAGTCTTGACAGGCGCACCGGGGAGCTGTTTTTT.

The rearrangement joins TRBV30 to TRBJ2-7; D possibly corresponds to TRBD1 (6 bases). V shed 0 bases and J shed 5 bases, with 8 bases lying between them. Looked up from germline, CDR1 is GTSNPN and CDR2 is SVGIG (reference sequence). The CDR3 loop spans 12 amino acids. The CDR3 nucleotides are TGTGCCTGGAGTGTACAGGGCCACGAGCAGTACTTC. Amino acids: CAWSVQGHEQYF.

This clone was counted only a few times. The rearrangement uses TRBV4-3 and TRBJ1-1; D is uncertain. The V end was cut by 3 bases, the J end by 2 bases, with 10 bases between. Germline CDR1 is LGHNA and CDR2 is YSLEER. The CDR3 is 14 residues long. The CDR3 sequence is CASSHSGVNTEAFF. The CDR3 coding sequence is TGCGCCAGCAGCCACTCCGGGGTCAACACTGAAGCTTTCTTT.

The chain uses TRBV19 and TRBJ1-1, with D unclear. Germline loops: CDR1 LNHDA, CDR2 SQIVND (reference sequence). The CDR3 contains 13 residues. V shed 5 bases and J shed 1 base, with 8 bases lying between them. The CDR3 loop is CASSLSGNTEAFF. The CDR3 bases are TGTGCCAGTAGTCTATCGGGGAACACTGAAGCTTTCTTT.

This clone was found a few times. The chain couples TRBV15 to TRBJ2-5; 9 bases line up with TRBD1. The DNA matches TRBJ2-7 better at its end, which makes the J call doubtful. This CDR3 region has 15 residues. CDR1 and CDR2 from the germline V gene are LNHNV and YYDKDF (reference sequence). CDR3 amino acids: CATSRDPTGGYEQYF. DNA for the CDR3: TGTGCCACCAGCAGAGATCCGACAGGGGGCTACGAGCAGTACTTC.